Listed below are T cell receptor beta chains from one sample, sequenced in a study of beta chain features in type 1 diabetes. The assay was immunoSEQ multiplex PCR, and TCRdb's table has in-frame clones only and misses some. The table lists some 660,000 clones, over 11% of them singletons. What was sequenced was naive CD4+ T cells from blood. The origin of the receptors is a man aged 18 to 29 with type 1 diabetes. Both conserved end residues are part of each CDR3. D genes are given only for firm matches. Size is omitted from some rows. Given values are once, few, many or a class for expanded clones.

>TRBV19|NA|few
CASRGLRRTQYF
>TRBV28|TRBD1|few
CASSAPTGAGNTIYF
>TRBV5-6|NA|few
CASSFVGRVEQFF
>TRBV6-5|NA|NA
CASSYSQETQYF
>TRBV5-8|NA|NA
CASSLDGGGEQYF
>TRBV7-9|NA|few
CASSSGQFPNSPLHF
>TRBV4-3|NA|NA
CASSLEVNTEAFF
>TRBV4-3|TRBD1|few
CASSQLAGTGQSIDTQYF
>TRBV6-6|NA|NA
CASIRAGGSDTQYF
>TRBV29-1|NA|NA
CSGARDLNTGELFF
>TRBV29-1|NA|few
CSVSGTQLYGTDTQYF
>TRBV7-2|NA|NA
CASASGGNQPQHF
>TRBV7-9|NA|NA
CASSPGSGETQYF
>TRBV7-2|NA|few
CASSFPTTNTGELFF
>TRBV9|NA|NA
CASSVASQINEQFF
>TRBV7-2|TRBD1|NA
CASSPKTGKPYYGYTF
>TRBV28|NA|few
CASSLASSSYNEQFF
>TRBV14|TRBD1|once
CASSQRDSRRDTQYF
>TRBV5-1|TRBD1|few
CASSLSSGTEEAFF
>TRBV29-1|TRBD1|few
CSVMDRANQPQHF
>TRBV28|NA|NA
CASSLIVRKEQYF
>TRBV7-9|NA|few
CASSFGDSSNQPQHF
>TRBV30|NA|NA
CAWSVLDNQPQHF
>TRBV2|NA|few
CASSLNPGEAYGYTF
>TRBV14|TRBD1|NA
CASSREDRAYGYTF
>TRBV9|NA|NA
CASSVAGSQPQHF